Below, 6 T cell receptor beta chains from the same sample are listed, as sequenced in a study of OX40 agonist ivuxolimab in advanced cancers. Data came from immunoSEQ multiplex PCR; TCRdb stores just in-frame clones and leaves some out. The profile shows approximately 40,000 clones, about 80% of them singletons. The material was CD4+ or CD8+ T cells sorted from blood, obtained in a trial of the OX40 agonist ivuxolimab. The receptors were sampled from an adult with an advanced solid tumor such as melanoma, head and neck, liver or kidney cancer.

Of note for this clone: Without the conserved terminal phenylalanine or tryptophan, this CDR3 likely stems from a read error. The chain joins TRBV6-1 to TRBJ1-5, with D uncertain. CDR1 is MNHNS and CDR2 is SASEGT in the germline V gene. The CDR3 loop spans 16 amino acids. V gave up 4 bases and J gave up 0 bases, with 13 bases separating them. This chain's CDR3 is CASSVIRSYSNQPQHL. DNA of the CDR3: TGTGCCAGCAGTGTTATACGGTCTTATAGCAATCAGCCCCAGCATCTT.

This chain connects TRBV13 to TRBJ2-5, with TRBD2 matching over 13 bases. CDR3 length: 16 residues. The germline V gene encodes CDR1 PRHDT and CDR2 FYEKMQ (reference sequence). The trim removed 5 bases at V and 4 bases at J, leaving 7 bases unmatched. CDR3 DNA sequence: TGTGCCAGCAGCCCCAGGACTAGCGGGGGCTTAGAGACCCAGTACTTC. Residues: CASSPRTSGGLETQYF.

The V gene is TRBV2, the J gene TRBJ1-2, with D perhaps matching TRBD1 (6 bases). Trimming cost V 3 bases and J 7 bases, with 21 bases left between them. CDR1 and CDR2 (germline): SNHLY, FYNNEI. CDR3 length: 16 amino acids. Here the CDR3 DNA reads TGTGCCAGCAGTGAGATATCGGGAGGGGGGACAACTGGCTACACCTTC. Encoded protein: CASSEISGGGTTGYTF. The full variable domain, completed using reference TRBV2 and TRBJ1-2, is EPEVTQTPSHQVTQMGQEVILRCVPISNHLYFYWYRQILGQKVEFLVSFYNNEISEKSEIFDDQFSVERPDGSNFTLKIRSTKLEDSAMYFCASSEISGGGTTGYTFGSGTRLTVV.

The chain carries TRBV7-9 and TRBJ2-3, with TRBD1 identical over 8 bases. The V segment lost 2 bases and the J segment 4 bases; nucleotides outside the gene matches: 5. The CDR3 is made up of 15 amino acids. Per the germline V gene, CDR1 is SEHNR and CDR2 is FQNEAQ (reference sequence). For the CDR3, the DNA is TGTGCCAGCAGCTTATCTCGGACAGGGTCAGATACGCAGTATTTT. Amino acids: CASSLSRTGSDTQYF.

This clone was observed a single time. This chain links TRBV5-6 with TRBJ2-1; 7 bases match TRBD1. The V gene's germline CDR1 is SGHDT and CDR2 YYEEEE. There are 13 residues in the CDR3. The V segment lost 4 bases and the J segment 6 bases; nucleotides outside the gene matches: 4. CDR3 amino acids: CASSPPGGNEQFF. CDR3 DNA: TGTGCCAGCAGCCCTCCAGGGGGCAATGAGCAGTTCTTC.

On this clone: A junction end diverges from the germline sequence, so it may reflect a read error. The V gene is TRBV15, the J gene TRBJ1-5; D not certain. The germline V gene has CDR1 LNHNV and CDR2 YYDKDF (reference sequence). This CDR3 is built from 13 residues. The CDR3 is CATGSLYNQPQHF. CDR3 nucleotide sequence: TGTGCCACCGGCAGCCTCTACAATCAGCCCCAGCATTTT.